The source of this TCR beta chain is a study of blood T cell repertoires in COVID-19. Turning to the study itself: Sources were T cells, B-cell-depleted T cells, or PBMCs; the material itself was cDNA or gDNA.

This CDR3 has 15 residues. The junction had 7 bases not matched to a gene; V was cut back by 5 bases and J by 3 bases. Germline V gene data show CDR1 as SGHVS and CDR2 as FNYEAQ. Profiled with immunoSEQ multiplex PCR; TCRdb holds only in-frame clones, not every one. Among approximately 46,000 clones listed, 85% were seen once. The sequenced material came from peripheral blood. The chain recombines TRBV7-6 with TRBJ2-3; 8 positions agree with TRBD2. This TCR derives from a woman in her seventies in a cohort sampled during active COVID-19. Here the CDR3 DNA reads TGTGCCAGCAGCCCTCCGGGACTAGGGACAGATACGCAGTATTTT. Translated: CASSPPGLGTDTQYF.